This T cell receptor beta chain emerged from a study of Graves' ophthalmopathy and Graves' hyperthyroidism. The V and J ends lost 3 bases and 5 bases, in that order; junction bases with no gene match: 8. The CDR3 runs 15 residues. CDR1 DFQATT and CDR2 SNEGSKA come from the germline V gene (reference sequence). The sample holds a few counts of this clonotype. The diagnosis combined clinical symptoms, thyroxine, TRAb, thyroid ultrasound and orbital computed tomography scans. Amplifying from RNA transcripts, the study obtained TCR beta CDR3 regions. Second-round multiplex PCR came after first-round RT-PCR with HTBI primers. TCRdb fed the multiplex PCR reads into MiXCR, producing one record per CDR3 protein. The sample lists 500,000 to 800,000 distinct CDR3 sequences, roughly 39% occurring once.

The TCR was taken from an adult man with Graves' ophthalmopathy. Sequencing was done on a sample of peripheral blood. The genes are TRBV20-1 and TRBJ2-7, with 12 bases lining up with TRBD1. CDR3 in amino acids: CSASKTGTGGHEQYF. The CDR3 region has the DNA TGCAGTGCTAGTAAGACCGGGACAGGGGGCCACGAGCAGTACTTC.